These 17 T cell receptor beta chains originate from one sample sequenced in a study of shared clonotypes between healthy human individuals. Some clones are missing from TCRdb's copy, which holds only in-frame ones; the method was immunoSEQ multiplex PCR. This table holds a few hundred thousand clones, around 77% found once. The sample comprised PBMCs. The receptor set was obtained from a woman aged 40-49 years in good health. Some clones in this sample may be carry-over from other donors' samples.

Only a few counts were recorded for this clone. A much larger clone lies a single base off, so this may be a read error. This chain uses TRBV7-3 with TRBJ2-1; D is uncertain. Germline V gene sequence: CDR1 SGHTA, CDR2 FQGTGA. V was cut by 5 bases and J by 1 base, with 12 bases left in between. The CDR3 totals 15 residues. CDR3 nucleotide sequence: TGTGCCAGCAGCCCTACAGCGAGGTCCTACAATGAGCAGTTCTTC. This sequence encodes CASSPTARSYNEQFF.

The CDR3 DNA reads as TGTGCCAGCAGCTTAGGGCGACAGGGCCCCTATGGCTACACCTTC. Translated, it gives CASSLGRQGPYGYTF. This rearrangement joins TRBV7-6 to TRBJ1-2; 7 bases align to TRBD1. V was clipped by 1 base and J by 4 bases; unmatched bases: 6. This CDR3 is 15 amino acids long. The germline CDR1 and CDR2 sequences are SGHVS and FNYEAQ.

The gene calls are TRBV9 and TRBJ2-1; TRBD2 matches at 9 bases. CDR1 and CDR2 (germline): SGDLS, YYNGEE. V trimming: 9 bases; J trimming: 7 bases; junction bases outside the gene matches: 20. The CDR3 spans 17 residues. The CDR3: CAIPRRGRALSVNEQFF. The CDR3 DNA reads as TGTGCCATCCCCAGGCGCGGGAGGGCCCTCTCGGTTAATGAGCAGTTCTTC.

This clone was seen just once. The CDR3 is CATSSDRGLGGYTF. The CDR3, as DNA: TGTGCCACCAGCAGCGACAGGGGGCTTGGCGGCTACACCTTC. The chain couples TRBV15 to TRBJ1-2, with 10 nucleotides matching TRBD1. Germline assignment: CDR1 LNHNV and CDR2 YYDKDF (reference sequence). The V segment lost 3 bases and the J segment 8 bases; nucleotides outside the gene matches: 6. The length of the CDR3 is 14 residues.

The chain couples TRBV11-2 to TRBJ2-3; 9 nucleotides line up with TRBD2. Looked up from germline, CDR1 is SGHAT and CDR2 is FQNNGV. Losses at the gene ends were 1 base for V and 5 bases for J; bases not matched to a gene: 4. This CDR3 contains 15 residues. The CDR3 loop is CASSLVAGAVDTQYF. In nucleotides, the CDR3 is TGTGCCAGCAGCTTAGTAGCGGGAGCGGTAGATACGCAGTATTTT. The variable domain in full, with the rest retrieved from reference TRBV11-2 and TRBJ2-3, is EAGVAQSPRYKIIEKRQSVAFWCNPISGHATLYWYQQILGQGPKLLIQFQNNGVVDDSQLPKDRFSAERLKGVDSTLKIQPAKLEDSAVYLCASSLVAGAVDTQYFGPGTRLTVL.

This rearrangement joins TRBV10-3 to TRBJ1-3; no clear D gene. Trimming cost V 6 bases and J 2 bases, with 5 bases left between them. In germline, CDR1 is ENHRY, CDR2 SYGVKD. The CDR3 spans 12 residues. CDR3 loop: CAIRVTGNTIYF. CDR3 coding DNA: TGTGCCATCAGGGTTACTGGAAACACCATATATTTT.

The rearrangement links TRBV5-1 to TRBJ2-2; D may be TRBD1 (5 bases). The CDR3 runs 15 residues. V was clipped by 4 bases and J by 0 bases, with 10 bases between them. Germline loops: CDR1 SGHRS, CDR2 YFSETQ. The chain's CDR3 is CASSLTVANTGELFF. The CDR3 nucleotides are TGCGCCAGCAGCCTGACAGTCGCGAACACCGGGGAGCTGTTTTTT.

The CDR3 bases are TGCGCCAGCAGCTTGGCGGGGAGAGGAGATACGCAGTATTTT. Protein product: CASSLAGRGDTQYF. The chain recombines TRBV5-1 with TRBJ2-3, with D possibly matching TRBD2 (5 bases). The V end was cut by 0 bases, the J end by 5 bases, with 10 bases between. This CDR3 has 14 residues. Germline V gene data show CDR1 as SGHRS and CDR2 as YFSETQ. The complete variable domain, with remaining parts taken from reference TRBV5-1 and TRBJ2-3, reads KAGVTQTPRYLIKTRGQQVTLSCSPISGHRSVSWYQQTPGQGLQFLFEYFSETQRNKGNFPGRFSGRQFSNSRSEMNVSTLELGDSALYLCASSLAGRGDTQYFGPGTRLTVL.

CDR3 coding DNA: TGTGCCAGCAGCATCTACCGGGACAGCGCTAACAATCAGCCCCAGCATTTT. Its protein is CASSIYRDSANNQPQHF. This chain uses TRBV2 with TRBJ1-5, with 7 bases lining up with TRBD1. This CDR3 comprises 17 residues. Trimming took 6 bases from V and 3 from J; bases not matched to a gene: 14. Germline-derived CDR1 and CDR2 are SNHLY and FYNNEI.

The V gene is TRBV6-1, the J gene TRBJ2-4; D is uncertain. Germline CDR1 MNHNS, CDR2 SASEGT. The CDR3 runs 13 residues. Trimming took off 3 bases at V and 3 bases at J, with 6 bases between the two ends. CDR3 sequence: CASSDRHKNIQYF. DNA for the CDR3: TGTGCCAGCAGTGATCGCCACAAAAACATTCAGTACTTC.

The chain carries TRBV7-9 and TRBJ2-5; no definite D call. The V gene's germline CDR1 is SEHNR and CDR2 FQNEAQ (reference sequence). Trimming shortened V by 4 bases and J by 5 bases, and 14 bases separated the two germline ends. The CDR3 has 14 amino acids. The CDR3, as DNA: TGTGCCAGCAGCTCCAGGCCCATGGAGGAGACCCAGTACTTC. The encoded protein is CASSSRPMEETQYF.

With regard to this clone: It differs at one base from a far larger clone, so likely a read error. The V gene is TRBV28, the J gene TRBJ2-7; 7 nucleotides agree with TRBD1. Germline V gene lookup returns CDR1 MDHEN and CDR2 SYDVKM. V dropped 5 bases and J dropped 7; count of bases not matched to a gene: 11. The CDR3 runs 14 residues. The CDR3 region has the DNA TGTGCCAGCAGTCAGGGCAGGGGGAAGGGAGAGCAGTACTTC. Amino acids: CASSQGRGKGEQYF. The variable domain in full, completed from reference TRBV28 and TRBJ2-7, reads DVKVTQSSRYLVKRTGEKVFLECVQDMDHENMFWYRQDPGLGLRLIYFSYDVKMKEKGDIPEGYSVSREKKERFSLILESASTNQTSMYLCASSQGRGKGEQYFGPGTRLTVT.

This chain connects TRBV11-2 to TRBJ2-1; D gene unclear. Trimming cost V 0 bases and J 4 bases, with 10 bases left between them. This CDR3 comprises 15 residues. Germline CDR1 SGHAT, CDR2 FQNNGV. CDR3 sequence reads: CASSLDWPPYNEQFF. CDR3 DNA: TGTGCCAGCAGCTTAGACTGGCCCCCATACAATGAGCAGTTCTTC.

The J gene is TRBJ2-3, the V gene TRBV19; D is undetermined. The CDR3 contains 15 residues. Germline V gene lookup returns CDR1 LNHDA and CDR2 SQIVND (reference sequence). V gave up 3 bases and J gave up 1 base, with 11 bases separating them. CDR3 sequence (DNA): TGTGCCAGTAGTATTGACCGTCGGGGCACAGATACGCAGTATTTT. This encodes CASSIDRRGTDTQYF.

This chain joins TRBV5-4 and TRBJ2-7; 8 nucleotides match TRBD1. The CDR3 extends over 14 amino acids. V trimming: 3 bases; J trimming: 4 bases; junction bases outside the gene matches: 6. Germline loops: CDR1 SGHNT, CDR2 YYREEE (reference sequence). The CDR3 spells CASSSPTGDYEQYF. The CDR3 bases are TGTGCCAGCAGCTCCCCGACAGGGGATTACGAGCAGTACTTC.

This clone appeared many times. The gene calls are TRBV5-4 and TRBJ2-5; D may be TRBD1 (5 bases). The J call may be incorrect, as the DNA end agrees better with TRBJ2-7. Germline CDR1 and CDR2: SGHNT and YYREEE (reference sequence). This CDR3 is built from 13 residues. The CDR3 nucleotides are TGTGCCAGCAGCTTGGACCCAGGGAACGAGCAGTACTTC. Its translation: CASSLDPGNEQYF.

The V and J genes are TRBV5-1 and TRBJ2-2; D not certain. The CDR3 covers 15 residues. Trimming removed 0 bases at V and 4 bases at J, with 10 bases between. Germline values: CDR1 SGHRS, CDR2 YFSETQ. CDR3 in DNA: TGCGCCAGCAGCTTGGCGTTGGGTGGCACCGGGGAGCTGTTTTTT. It codes for CASSLALGGTGELFF. Based on the CDR3 plus reference TRBV5-1 and TRBJ2-2, the full variable domain is KAGVTQTPRYLIKTRGQQVTLSCSPISGHRSVSWYQQTPGQGLQFLFEYFSETQRNKGNFPGRFSGRQFSNSRSEMNVSTLELGDSALYLCASSLALGGTGELFFGEGSRLTVL.